The next 7 T cell receptor beta chains were all read from a single sample in a study of blood T cells in healthy people across ages. A sample-barcoded 5' primer and a J-beta primer mix were used in a second PCR of roughly 7 to 12 cycles. TCRdb reanalysed the 5' RACE reads using MiXCR and keeps one entry per CDR3 protein. The sample records approximately 800,000 distinct CDR3 sequences, roughly 26% being singletons. The sample also formed part of further work on T cells of mothers and their children.

Sequencing was done on a sample of blood. Source of these receptors: a boy aged 10-17 years in good health.

This clonotype has just a few counts. The chain recombines TRBV6-6 with TRBJ1-2, with unresolved D. CDR1 and CDR2 (germline): MNHNY, SVGAGI (reference sequence). The CDR3 is 14 residues long. V lost 0 bases to trimming and J lost 3 bases, with 8 bases between them. The CDR3 nucleotides read TGTGCCAGCAGTTACTCTACTGGCGACTATGGCTACACCTTC. Encoded protein: CASSYSTGDYGYTF.

The chain uses TRBV21-1 and TRBJ2-2; the D call of TRBD2 is as the table states it, not checked on the DNA. TRBV21-1 corresponds to a pseudogene. This CDR3 is built from 16 residues. The CDR3 DNA sequence: TGTGCCAGCAGCCGGCGGGGGACCCCGAACACCGGGGAGCTGTTTTTT. Protein: CASSRRGTPNTGELFF.

This clonotype appeared a few times. V gene TRBV6-4 combines with J gene TRBJ2-1; possible D gene TRBD1, 5 bases. The CDR3 is 13 residues long. Germline V lookup: CDR1 MRHNA, CDR2 SNTAGT. Between the trimmed V and J ends, which lost 4 bases and 6 bases, there was a span of 10 bases. The CDR3 is CASSGQGGNEQFF. For the CDR3, the DNA is TGTGCCAGCAGTGGCCAGGGTGGCAATGAGCAGTTCTTC.

The sample holds a few counts of this clonotype. The chain combines TRBV13 with TRBJ2-7; no definite D call. The V and J ends lost 2 bases and 8 bases respectively, with 10 bases between them. The CDR3 has 12 amino acids. In germline, CDR1 is PRHDT, CDR2 FYEKMQ (reference sequence). The CDR3 sequence is CASSLRALQQYF. The CDR3 DNA sequence: TGTGCCAGCAGCTTAAGGGCCCTGCAGCAGTACTTC. Full variable domain (rest looked up from reference TRBV13 and TRBJ2-7): AAGVIQSPRHLIKEKRETATLKCYPIPRHDTVYWYQQGPGQDPQFLISFYEKMQSDKGSIPDRFSAQQFSDYHSELNMSSLELGDSALYFCASSLRALQQYFGPGTRLTVT.

In its sample, this clonotype was seen many times. The V call is TRBV5-1, the J call TRBJ2-5; D is possibly TRBD1 or TRBD2 (5 bases each). The CDR3 is 14 amino acids. CDR1 is SGHRS, CDR2 YFSETQ, per germline. V was trimmed by 4 bases and J by 0 bases, leaving 10 bases between them. The CDR3 DNA reads as TGCGCCAGCAGCCCGGGACGCTACCAAGAGACCCAGTACTTC. Its protein product is CASSPGRYQETQYF.

This clonotype was counted at least ten times. A junction end diverges from the germline sequence, so it may reflect a read error. The rearrangement joins TRBV2 to TRBJ2-5; D is uncertain. From germline, CDR1 is SNHLY and CDR2 FYNNEI. The CDR3 is made up of 11 amino acids. CDR3 in amino acids: CASREEETQYF. The CDR3 DNA sequence: TGTGCCAGCAGGGAAGAAGAGACCCAGTACTTC.

V gene TRBV29-1 combines with J gene TRBJ2-5; perhaps TRBD1 as D (5 bases). The CDR3 consists of 13 residues. Per germline, CDR1 SQVTM and CDR2 ANQGSEA. V lost 3 bases and J lost 2, with 10 bases in between. In DNA, the CDR3 is TGCAGCGTTGAGGACACCGTACAAGAGACCCAGTACTTC. This gives the protein CSVEDTVQETQYF.